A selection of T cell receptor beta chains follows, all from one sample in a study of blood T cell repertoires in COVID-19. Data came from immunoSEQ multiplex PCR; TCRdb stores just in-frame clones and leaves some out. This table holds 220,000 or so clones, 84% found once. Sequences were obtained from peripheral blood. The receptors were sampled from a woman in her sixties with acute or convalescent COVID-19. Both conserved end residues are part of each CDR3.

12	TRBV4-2	CASSLTARGAFF
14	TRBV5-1	CASSLRLRSTEAFF
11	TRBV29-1	CSVQSNYGYTF
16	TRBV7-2	CASSLGGGTGSNEQFF
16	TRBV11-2	CASSETYRDSGNIQYF
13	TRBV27	CASRTGEKTEAFF
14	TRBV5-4	CASSRQGLQETQYF
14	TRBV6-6	CASSRGQGWSEAFF
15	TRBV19	CASTDSGDPTDTQYF
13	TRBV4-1	CASSQDHGSPLHF
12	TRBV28	CASSLVSYGYTF